This T cell receptor beta chain was sequenced for a study of cytomegalovirus exposure and HLA in healthy donors. Findings and caveats of the study: By a later analysis, the bulk of CMV-associated TCR beta chains appeared HLA-restricted. In an earlier analysis, in some 600 donors, most V segments appeared productive either ~90% or ~30% of the time.

Each donor was healthy, and each was a bone marrow donor. At collection, donors were nominally healthy, but unrecorded immune exposures were probable. Note on this clone: As yet, its antigen is unknown.

Germline CDR1 and CDR2: SEHNR and FQNEAQ (reference sequence). The CDR3 has 14 residues. V shed 4 bases, J shed 4 bases, and the junction held 0 bases outside the gene matches. In the PCR, 60 Vbeta and 13 Jbeta primers were used. TCRdb's table, derived via immunoSEQ multiplex PCR, lists solely in-frame clones and lacks some. Of approximately 97,000 clones in the sample, approximately 81% were seen once. Sequenced material: PBMCs. This chain links TRBV7-9 with TRBJ2-1; 11 nucleotides align to TRBD2. This receptor was obtained from a male donor in good health and CMV-seropositive. CDR3 sequence: CASSWTSGYNEQFF. CDR3 DNA sequence: TGTGCCAGCAGCTGGACTAGCGGGTACAATGAGCAGTTCTTC.